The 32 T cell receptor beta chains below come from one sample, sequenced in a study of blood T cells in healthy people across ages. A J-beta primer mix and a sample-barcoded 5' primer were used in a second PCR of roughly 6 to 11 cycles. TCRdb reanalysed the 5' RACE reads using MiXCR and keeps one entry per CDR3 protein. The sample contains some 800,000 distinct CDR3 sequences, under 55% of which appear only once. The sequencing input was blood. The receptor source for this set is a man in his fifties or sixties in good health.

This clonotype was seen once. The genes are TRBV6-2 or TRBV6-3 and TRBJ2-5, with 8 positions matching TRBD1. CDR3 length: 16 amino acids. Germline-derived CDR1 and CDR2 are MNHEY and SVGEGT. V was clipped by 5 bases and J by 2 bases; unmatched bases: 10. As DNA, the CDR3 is TGTGCCAGCAGTCTATGGGGACAGGTTTATCAAGAGACCCAGTACTTC. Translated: CASSLWGQVYQETQYF.

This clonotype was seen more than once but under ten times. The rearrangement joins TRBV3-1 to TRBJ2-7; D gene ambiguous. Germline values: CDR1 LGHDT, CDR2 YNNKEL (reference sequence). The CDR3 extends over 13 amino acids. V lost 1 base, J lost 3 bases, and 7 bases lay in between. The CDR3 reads CASSQVFLYEQYF. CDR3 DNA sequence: TGTGCCAGCAGCCAAGTATTTCTCTACGAGCAGTACTTC.

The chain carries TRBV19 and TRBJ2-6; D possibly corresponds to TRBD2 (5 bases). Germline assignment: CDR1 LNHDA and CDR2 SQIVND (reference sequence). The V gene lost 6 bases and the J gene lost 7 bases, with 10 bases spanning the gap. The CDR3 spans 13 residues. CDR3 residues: CASREVGANVLTF. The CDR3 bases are TGTGCCAGTAGGGAGGTGGGTGCCAACGTCCTGACTTTC.

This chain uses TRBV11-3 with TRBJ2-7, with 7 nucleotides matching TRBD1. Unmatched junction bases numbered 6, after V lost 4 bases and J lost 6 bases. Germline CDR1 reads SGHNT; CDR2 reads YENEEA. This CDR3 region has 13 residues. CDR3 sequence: CASSSGTAREQYF. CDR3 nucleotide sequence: TGTGCCAGCAGCTCAGGGACAGCCCGCGAGCAGTACTTC.

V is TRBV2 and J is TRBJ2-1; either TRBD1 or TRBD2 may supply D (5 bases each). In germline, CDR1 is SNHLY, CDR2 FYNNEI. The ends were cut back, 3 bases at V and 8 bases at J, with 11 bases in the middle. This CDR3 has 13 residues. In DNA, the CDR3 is TGTGCCAGCAGTGACGGGGACGGCGATGAGCAGTTCTTC. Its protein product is CASSDGDGDEQFF.

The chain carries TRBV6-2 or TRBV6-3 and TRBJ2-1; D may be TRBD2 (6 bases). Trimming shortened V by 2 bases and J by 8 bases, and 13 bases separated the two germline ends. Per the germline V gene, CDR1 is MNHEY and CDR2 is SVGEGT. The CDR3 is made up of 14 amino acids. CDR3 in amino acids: CASSYGGSMDEQFF. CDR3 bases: TGTGCCAGCAGTTACGGGGGGTCCATGGATGAGCAGTTCTTC.

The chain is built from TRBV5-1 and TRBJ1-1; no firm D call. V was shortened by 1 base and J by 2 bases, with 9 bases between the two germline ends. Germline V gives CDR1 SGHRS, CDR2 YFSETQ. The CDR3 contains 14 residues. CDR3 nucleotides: TGCGCCAGCAGCTTGAGGGCTTCAAACACTGAAGCTTTCTTT. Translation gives CASSLRASNTEAFF.

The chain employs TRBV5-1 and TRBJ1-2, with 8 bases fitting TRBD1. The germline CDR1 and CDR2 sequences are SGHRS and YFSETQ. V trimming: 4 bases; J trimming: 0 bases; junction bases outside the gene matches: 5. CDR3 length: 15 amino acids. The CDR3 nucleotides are TGCGCCAGCAGCACCGACAGGGGAGCTAACTATGGCTACACCTTC. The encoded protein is CASSTDRGANYGYTF.

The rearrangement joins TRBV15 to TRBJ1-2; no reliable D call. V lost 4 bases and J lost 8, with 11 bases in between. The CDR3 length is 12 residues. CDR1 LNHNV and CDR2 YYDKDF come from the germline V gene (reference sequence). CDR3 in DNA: TGTGCCACCAGCAAAAGAGAGGGCGGCTACACCTTC. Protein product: CATSKREGGYTF.

As DNA, the CDR3 is TGTGCCAGCAGTCCATTGGGGGGCTCGAACACTGAAGCTTTCTTT. Amino acid sequence: CASSPLGGSNTEAFF. V usage is TRBV27 and J usage is TRBJ1-1, with a possible D match to TRBD1 (6 bases). Germline CDR1 MNHEY, CDR2 SMNVEV (reference sequence). This CDR3 spans 15 amino acids. Trimming took 5 bases from V and 1 from J, leaving 14 bases between them.

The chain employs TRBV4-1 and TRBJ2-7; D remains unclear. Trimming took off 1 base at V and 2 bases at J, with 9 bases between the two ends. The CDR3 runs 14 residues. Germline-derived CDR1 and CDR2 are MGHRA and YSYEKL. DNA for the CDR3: TGCGCCAGCAGCCAAGGAATTGGGACCTACGAGCAGTACTTC. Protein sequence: CASSQGIGTYEQYF.

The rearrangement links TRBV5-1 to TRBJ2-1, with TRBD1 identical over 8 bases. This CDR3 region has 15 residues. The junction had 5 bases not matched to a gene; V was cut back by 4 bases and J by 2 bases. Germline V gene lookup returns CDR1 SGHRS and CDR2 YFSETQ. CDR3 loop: CASSQDRGAYNEQFF. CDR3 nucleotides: TGCGCCAGCAGCCAAGACAGGGGTGCCTACAATGAGCAGTTCTTC.

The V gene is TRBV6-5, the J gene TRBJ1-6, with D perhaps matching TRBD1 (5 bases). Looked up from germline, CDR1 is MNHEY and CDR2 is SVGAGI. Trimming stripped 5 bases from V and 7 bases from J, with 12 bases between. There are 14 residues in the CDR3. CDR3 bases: TGTGCCAGCAGTGCTGTCCAGGGCAATTCACCCCTCCACTTT. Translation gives CASSAVQGNSPLHF.

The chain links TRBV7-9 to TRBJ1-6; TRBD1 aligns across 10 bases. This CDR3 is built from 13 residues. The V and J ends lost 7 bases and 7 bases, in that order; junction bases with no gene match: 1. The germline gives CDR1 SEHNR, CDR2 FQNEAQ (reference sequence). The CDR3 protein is CASTGQGNSPLHF. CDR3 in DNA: TGTGCCAGCACGGGACAGGGGAATTCACCCCTCCACTTT.

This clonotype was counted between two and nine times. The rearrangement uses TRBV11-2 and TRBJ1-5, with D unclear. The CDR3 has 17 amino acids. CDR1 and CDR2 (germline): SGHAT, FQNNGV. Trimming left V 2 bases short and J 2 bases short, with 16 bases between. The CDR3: CASSLKFLRQRNQPQHF. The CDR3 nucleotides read TGTGCCAGCAGCTTAAAGTTTCTTCGACAACGCAATCAGCCCCAGCATTTT. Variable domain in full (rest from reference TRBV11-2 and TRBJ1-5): EAGVAQSPRYKIIEKRQSVAFWCNPISGHATLYWYQQILGQGPKLLIQFQNNGVVDDSQLPKDRFSAERLKGVDSTLKIQPAKLEDSAVYLCASSLKFLRQRNQPQHFGDGTRLSIL.

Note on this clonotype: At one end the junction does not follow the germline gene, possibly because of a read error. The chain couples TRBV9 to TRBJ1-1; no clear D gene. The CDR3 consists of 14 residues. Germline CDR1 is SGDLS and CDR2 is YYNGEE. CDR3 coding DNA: TGTGTCAGCAGTGCCCTGGGCGGGAACACTGAAGCTTTCTTT. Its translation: CVSSALGGNTEAFF. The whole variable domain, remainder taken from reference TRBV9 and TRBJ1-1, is DSGVTQTPKHLITATGQRVTLRCSPRSGDLSVYWYQQSLDQGLQFLIQYYNGEERAKGNILERFSAQQFPDLHSELNLSSLELGDSALYFCVSSALGGNTEAFFGQGTRLTVV.

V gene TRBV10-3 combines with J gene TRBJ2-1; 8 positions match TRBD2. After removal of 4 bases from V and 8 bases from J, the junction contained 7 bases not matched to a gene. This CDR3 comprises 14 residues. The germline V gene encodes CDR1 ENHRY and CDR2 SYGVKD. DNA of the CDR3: TGTGCCATCAGTGTCGGGACTAGTCGCGATGAGCAGTTCTTC. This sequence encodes CAISVGTSRDEQFF.

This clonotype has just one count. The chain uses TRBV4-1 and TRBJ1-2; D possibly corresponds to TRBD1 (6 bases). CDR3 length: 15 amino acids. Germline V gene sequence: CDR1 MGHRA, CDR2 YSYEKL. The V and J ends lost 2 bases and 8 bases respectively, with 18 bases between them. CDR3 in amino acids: CASSQPGARGDGYTF. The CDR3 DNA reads TGCGCCAGCAGCCAACCCGGGGCCAGGGGCGACGGCTACACCTTC.

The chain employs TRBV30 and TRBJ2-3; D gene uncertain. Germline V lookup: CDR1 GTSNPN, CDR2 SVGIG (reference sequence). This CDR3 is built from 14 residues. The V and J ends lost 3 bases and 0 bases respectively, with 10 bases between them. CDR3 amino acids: CAWRQRTSTDTQYF. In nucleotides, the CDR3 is TGTGCCTGGAGGCAGAGAACTAGCACAGATACGCAGTATTTT.

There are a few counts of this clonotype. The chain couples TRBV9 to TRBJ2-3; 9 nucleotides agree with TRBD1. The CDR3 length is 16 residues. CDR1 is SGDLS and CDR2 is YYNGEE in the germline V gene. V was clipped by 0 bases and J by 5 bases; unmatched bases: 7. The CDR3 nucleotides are TGTGCCAGCAGCGTAGGGAGGGACAGGGCTCGAGATACGCAGTATTTT. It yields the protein CASSVGRDRARDTQYF. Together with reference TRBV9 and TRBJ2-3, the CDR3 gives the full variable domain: DSGVTQTPKHLITATGQRVTLRCSPRSGDLSVYWYQQSLDQGLQFLIQYYNGEERAKGNILERFSAQQFPDLHSELNLSSLELGDSALYFCASSVGRDRARDTQYFGPGTRLTVL.

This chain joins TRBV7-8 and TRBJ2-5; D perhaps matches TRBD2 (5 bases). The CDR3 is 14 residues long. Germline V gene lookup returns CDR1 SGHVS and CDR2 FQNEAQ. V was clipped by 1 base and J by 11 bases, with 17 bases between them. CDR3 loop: CASSLDTSLREQYF. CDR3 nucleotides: TGTGCCAGCAGCTTAGATACTTCGTTGAGGGAGCAGTACTTC. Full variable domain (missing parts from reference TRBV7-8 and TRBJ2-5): GAGVSQSPRYKVAKRGQDVALRCDPISGHVSLFWYQQALGQGPEFLTYFQNEAQLDKSGLPSDRFFAERPEGSVSTLKIQRTQQEDSAVYLCASSLDTSLREQYFGPGTRLLVL.

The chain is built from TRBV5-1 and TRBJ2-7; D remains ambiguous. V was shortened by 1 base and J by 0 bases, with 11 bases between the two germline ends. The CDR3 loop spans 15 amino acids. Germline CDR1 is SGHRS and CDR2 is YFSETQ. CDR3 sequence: CASSLRPSSSYEQYF. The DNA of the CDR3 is TGCGCCAGCAGCTTGAGGCCTAGTAGCTCCTACGAGCAGTACTTC.

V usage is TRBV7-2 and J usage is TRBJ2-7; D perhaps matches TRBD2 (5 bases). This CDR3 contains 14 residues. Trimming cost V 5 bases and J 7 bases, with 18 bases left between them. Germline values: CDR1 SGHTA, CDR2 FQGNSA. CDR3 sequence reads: CASSPFGGMGEQYF. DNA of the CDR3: TGTGCCAGCAGCCCCTTTGGAGGAATGGGAGAGCAGTACTTC.

CDR3 coding DNA: TGCAGTGCTAGACCTCCTTTCGGGAATATCGAGCAGTACTTC. Translation gives CSARPPFGNIEQYF. The chain employs TRBV20-1 and TRBJ2-4; tentative D call: TRBD2 (5 bases). The J call may be wrong; the DNA end is better matched by TRBJ2-7. CDR3 size: 14 residues. Germline V CDR1 and CDR2: DFQATT, SNEGSKA (reference sequence).

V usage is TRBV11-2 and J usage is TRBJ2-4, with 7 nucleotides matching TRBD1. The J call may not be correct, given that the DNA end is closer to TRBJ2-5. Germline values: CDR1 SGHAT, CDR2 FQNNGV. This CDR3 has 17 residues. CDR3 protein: CASSLDDRTASGGTQYF. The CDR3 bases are TGTGCCAGCAGCTTAGACGATAGGACAGCTTCAGGGGGGACCCAGTACTTC.

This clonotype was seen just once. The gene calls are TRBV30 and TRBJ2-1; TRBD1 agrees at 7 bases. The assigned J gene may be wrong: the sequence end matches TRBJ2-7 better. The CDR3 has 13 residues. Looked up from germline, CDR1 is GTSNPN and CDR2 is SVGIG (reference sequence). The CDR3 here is CAWRQGTYNEQYF. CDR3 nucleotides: TGTGCCTGGAGACAGGGGACCTACAATGAGCAGTACTTC.

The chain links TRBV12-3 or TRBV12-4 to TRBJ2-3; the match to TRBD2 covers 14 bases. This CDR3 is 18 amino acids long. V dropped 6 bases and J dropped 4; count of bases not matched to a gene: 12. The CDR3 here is CASRLTSGGARFSDTQYF. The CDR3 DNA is TGTGCCAGCAGATTGACTAGCGGGGGGGCTCGTTTTTCAGATACGCAGTATTTT.

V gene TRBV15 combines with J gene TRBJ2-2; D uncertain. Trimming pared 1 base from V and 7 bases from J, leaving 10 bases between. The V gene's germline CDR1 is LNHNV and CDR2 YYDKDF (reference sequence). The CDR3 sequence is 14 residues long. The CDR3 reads CATSRARKDGELFF. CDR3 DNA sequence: TGTGCCACCAGCAGAGCCCGGAAGGACGGGGAGCTGTTTTTT.

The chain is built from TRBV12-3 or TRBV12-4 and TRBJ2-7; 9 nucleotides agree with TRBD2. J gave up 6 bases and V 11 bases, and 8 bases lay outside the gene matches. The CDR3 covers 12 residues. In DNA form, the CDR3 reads TGTGCCTCCGCGGGAGGGTCTCGCGAGCAGTACTTC. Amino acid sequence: CASAGGSREQYF.

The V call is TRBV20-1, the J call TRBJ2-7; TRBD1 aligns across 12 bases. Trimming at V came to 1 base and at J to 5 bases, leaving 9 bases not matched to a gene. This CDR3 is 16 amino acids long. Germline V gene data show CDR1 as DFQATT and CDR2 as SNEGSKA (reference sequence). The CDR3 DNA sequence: TGCAGTGCTAGAGTGGGGGACAGGGGGCGGGTCAACGAGCAGTACTTC. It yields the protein CSARVGDRGRVNEQYF.

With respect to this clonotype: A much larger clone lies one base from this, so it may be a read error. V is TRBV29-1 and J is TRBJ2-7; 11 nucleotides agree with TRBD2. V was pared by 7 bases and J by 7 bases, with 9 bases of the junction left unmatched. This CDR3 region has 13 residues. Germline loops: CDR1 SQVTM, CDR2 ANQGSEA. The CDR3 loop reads CSATSGAHNEQYF. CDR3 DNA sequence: TGCAGCGCGACTAGCGGGGCGCACAATGAGCAGTACTTC.

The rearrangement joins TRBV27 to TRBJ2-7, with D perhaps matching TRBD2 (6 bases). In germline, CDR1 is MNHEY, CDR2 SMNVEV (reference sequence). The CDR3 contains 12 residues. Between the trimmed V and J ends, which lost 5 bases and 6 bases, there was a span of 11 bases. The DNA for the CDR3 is TGTGCCAGCAGTCGAGCCGGGGGCGAGCAGTACTTC. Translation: CASSRAGGEQYF.